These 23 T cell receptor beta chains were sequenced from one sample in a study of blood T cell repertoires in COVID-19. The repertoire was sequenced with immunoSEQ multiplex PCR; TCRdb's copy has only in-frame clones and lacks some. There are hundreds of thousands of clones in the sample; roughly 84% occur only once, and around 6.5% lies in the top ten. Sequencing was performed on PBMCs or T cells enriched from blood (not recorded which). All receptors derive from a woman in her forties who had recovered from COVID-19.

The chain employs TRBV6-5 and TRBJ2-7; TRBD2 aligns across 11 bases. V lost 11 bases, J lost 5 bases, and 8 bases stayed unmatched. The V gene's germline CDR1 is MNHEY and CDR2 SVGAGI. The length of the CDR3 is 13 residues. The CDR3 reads CAPRSTSGNEQYV. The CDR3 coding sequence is TGTGCCCCCCGTTCGACTAGCGGGAACGAGCAGTACGTC.

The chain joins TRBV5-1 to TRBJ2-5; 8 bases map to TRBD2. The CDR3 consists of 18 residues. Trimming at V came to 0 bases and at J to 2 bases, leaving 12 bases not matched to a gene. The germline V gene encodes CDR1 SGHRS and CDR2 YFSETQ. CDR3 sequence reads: CASSLVLADPGGQETQYF. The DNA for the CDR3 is TGCGCCAGCAGCTTGGTACTAGCGGATCCCGGGGGGCAAGAGACCCAGTACTTC. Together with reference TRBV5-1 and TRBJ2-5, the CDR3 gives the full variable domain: KAGVTQTPRYLIKTRGQQVTLSCSPISGHRSVSWYQQTPGQGLQFLFEYFSETQRNKGNFPGRFSGRQFSNSRSEMNVSTLELGDSALYLCASSLVLADPGGQETQYFGPGTRLLVL.

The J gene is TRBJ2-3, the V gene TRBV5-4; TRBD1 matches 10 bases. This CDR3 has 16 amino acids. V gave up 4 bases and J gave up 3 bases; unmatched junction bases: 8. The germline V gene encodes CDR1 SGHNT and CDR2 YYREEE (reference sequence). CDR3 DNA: TGTGCCAGCAGCGTCCCGGGACAGGGGAGAACAGATACGCAGTATTTT. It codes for CASSVPGQGRTDTQYF.

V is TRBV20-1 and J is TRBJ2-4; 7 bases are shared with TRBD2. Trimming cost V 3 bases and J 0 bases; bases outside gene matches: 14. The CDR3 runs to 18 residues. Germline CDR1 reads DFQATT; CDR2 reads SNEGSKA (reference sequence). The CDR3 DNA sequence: TGCAGTGCTAGTGCAACGGGGAGGGGTTTTGTAGCCAAAAACATTCAGTACTTC. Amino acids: CSASATGRGFVAKNIQYF.

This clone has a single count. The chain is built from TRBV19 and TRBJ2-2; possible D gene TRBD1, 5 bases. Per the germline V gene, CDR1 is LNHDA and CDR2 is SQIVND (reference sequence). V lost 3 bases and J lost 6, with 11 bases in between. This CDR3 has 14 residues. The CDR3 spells CASSITRAPGELFF. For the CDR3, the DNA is TGTGCCAGTAGTATTACCAGGGCCCCCGGGGAGCTGTTTTTT. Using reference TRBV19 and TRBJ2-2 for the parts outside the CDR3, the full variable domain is DGGITQSPKYLFRKEGQNVTLSCEQNLNHDAMYWYRQDPGQGLRLIYYSQIVNDFQKGDIAEGYSVSREKKESFPLTVTSAQKNPTAFYLCASSITRAPGELFFGEGSRLTVL.

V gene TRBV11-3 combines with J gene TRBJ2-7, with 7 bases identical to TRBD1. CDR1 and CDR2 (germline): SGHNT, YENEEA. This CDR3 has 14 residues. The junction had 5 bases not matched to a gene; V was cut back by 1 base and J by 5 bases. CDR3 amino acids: CASSLGGGGDEQYF. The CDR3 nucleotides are TGTGCCAGCAGCTTAGGAGGGGGCGGCGACGAGCAGTACTTC.

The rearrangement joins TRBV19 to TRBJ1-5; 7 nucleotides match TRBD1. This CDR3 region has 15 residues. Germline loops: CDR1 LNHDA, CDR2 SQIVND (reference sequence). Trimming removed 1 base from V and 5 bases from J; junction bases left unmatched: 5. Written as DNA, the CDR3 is TGTGCCAGTAGTATAGGGACAGGACTTTATCAGCCCCAGCATTTT. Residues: CASSIGTGLYQPQHF.

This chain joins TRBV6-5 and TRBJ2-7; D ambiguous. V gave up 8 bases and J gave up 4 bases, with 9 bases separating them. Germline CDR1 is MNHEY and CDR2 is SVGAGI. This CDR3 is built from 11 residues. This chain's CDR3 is CASGDLYEQYF. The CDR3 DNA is TGTGCCAGCGGCGACTTATACGAGCAGTACTTC.

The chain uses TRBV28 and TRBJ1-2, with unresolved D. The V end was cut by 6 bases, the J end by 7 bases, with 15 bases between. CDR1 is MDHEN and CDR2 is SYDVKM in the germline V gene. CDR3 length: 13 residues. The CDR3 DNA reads TGTGCCAGCAGGAGGGAGGAAGGCAGTGGCTACACCTTC. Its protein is CASRREEGSGYTF.

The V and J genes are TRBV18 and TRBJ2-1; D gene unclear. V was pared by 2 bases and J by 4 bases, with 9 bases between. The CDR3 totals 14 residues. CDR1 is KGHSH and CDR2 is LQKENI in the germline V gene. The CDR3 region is CASSPAVSYNEQFF. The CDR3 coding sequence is TGTGCCAGCTCACCAGCGGTATCTTACAATGAGCAGTTCTTC. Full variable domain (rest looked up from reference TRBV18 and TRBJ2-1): NAGVMQNPRHLVRRRGQEARLRCSPMKGHSHVYWYRQLPEEGLKFMVYLQKENIIDESGMPKERFSAEFPKEGPSILRIQQVVRGDSAAYFCASSPAVSYNEQFFGPGTRLTVL.

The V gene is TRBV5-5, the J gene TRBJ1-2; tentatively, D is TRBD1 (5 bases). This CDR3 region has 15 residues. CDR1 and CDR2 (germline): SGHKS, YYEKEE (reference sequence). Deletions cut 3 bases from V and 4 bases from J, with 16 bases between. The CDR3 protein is CASSYPQTASYGYTF. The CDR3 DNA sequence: TGTGCCAGCAGCTACCCCCAGACAGCCAGCTATGGCTACACCTTC. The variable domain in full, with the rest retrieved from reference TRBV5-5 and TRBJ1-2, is DAGVTQSPTHLIKTRGQQVTLRCSPISGHKSVSWYQQVLGQGPQFIFQYYEKEERGRGNFPDRFSARQFPNYSSELNVNALLLGDSALYLCASSYPQTASYGYTFGSGTRLTVV.

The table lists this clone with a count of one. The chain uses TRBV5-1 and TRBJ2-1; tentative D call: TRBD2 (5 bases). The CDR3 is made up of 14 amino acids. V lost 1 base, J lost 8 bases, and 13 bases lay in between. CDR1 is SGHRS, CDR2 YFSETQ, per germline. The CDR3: CASSLFASSDEQFF. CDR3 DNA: TGCGCCAGCAGCTTGTTTGCTAGCAGTGATGAGCAGTTCTTC.

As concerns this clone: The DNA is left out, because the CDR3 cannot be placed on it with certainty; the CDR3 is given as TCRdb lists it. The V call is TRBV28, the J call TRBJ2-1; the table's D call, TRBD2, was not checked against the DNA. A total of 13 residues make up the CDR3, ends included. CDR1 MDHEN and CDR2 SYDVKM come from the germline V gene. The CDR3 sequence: CASSTSGVDEQFF.

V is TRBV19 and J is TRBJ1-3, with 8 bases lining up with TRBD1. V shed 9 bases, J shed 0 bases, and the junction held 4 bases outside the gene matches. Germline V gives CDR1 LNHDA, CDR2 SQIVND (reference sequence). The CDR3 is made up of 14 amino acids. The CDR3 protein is CASSTGGSGNTIYF. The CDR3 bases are TGTGCCAGCTCTACAGGGGGCTCTGGAAACACCATATATTTT.

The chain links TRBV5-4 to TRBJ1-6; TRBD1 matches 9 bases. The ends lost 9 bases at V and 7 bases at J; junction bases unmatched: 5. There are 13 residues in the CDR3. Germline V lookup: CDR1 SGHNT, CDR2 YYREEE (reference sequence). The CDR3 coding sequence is TGTGCCATCGGGGACAGGGTGAATTCACCCCTCCACTTT. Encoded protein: CAIGDRVNSPLHF. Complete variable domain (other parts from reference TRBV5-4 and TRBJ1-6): ETGVTQSPTHLIKTRGQQVTLRCSSQSGHNTVSWYQQALGQGPQFIFQYYREEENGRGNFPPRFSGLQFPNYSSELNVNALELDDSALYLCAIGDRVNSPLHFGNGTRLTVT.

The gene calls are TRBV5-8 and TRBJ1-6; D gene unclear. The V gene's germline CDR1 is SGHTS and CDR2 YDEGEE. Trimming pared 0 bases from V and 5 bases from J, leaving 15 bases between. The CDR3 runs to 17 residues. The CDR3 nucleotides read TGTGCCAGCAGCTTGGCCTTATCGTCCGTTAATAATTCACCCCTCCACTTT. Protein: CASSLALSSVNNSPLHF.

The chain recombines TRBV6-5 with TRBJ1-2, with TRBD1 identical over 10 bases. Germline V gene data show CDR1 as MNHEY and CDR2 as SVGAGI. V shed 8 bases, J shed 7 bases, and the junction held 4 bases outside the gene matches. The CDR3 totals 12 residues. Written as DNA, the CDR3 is TGTGCCAGCGGGACAGGGGAAGCTGGCTACACCTTC. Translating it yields CASGTGEAGYTF.

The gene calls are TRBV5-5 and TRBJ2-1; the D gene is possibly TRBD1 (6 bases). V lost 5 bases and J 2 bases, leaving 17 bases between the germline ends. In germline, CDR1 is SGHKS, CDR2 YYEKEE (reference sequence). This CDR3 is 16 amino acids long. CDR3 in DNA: TGTGCCAGCAGTTCCGAAGGGACACCGACCTACAATGAGCAGTTCTTC. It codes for CASSSEGTPTYNEQFF.

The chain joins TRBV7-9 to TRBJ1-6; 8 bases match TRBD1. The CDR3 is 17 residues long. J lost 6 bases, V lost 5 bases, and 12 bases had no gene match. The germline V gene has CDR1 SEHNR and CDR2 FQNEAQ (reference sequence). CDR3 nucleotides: TGTGCCAGCAGCCTGGACGCCCAGGGGGCCGGTAATTCACCCCTCCACTTT. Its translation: CASSLDAQGAGNSPLHF.

CDR3 sequence (DNA): TGCGCCAGCAGACCCCTACAGGGACGCAACACTGAAGCTTTCTTT. Its translation: CASRPLQGRNTEAFF. The chain uses TRBV4-1 and TRBJ1-1, with D possibly being TRBD1 (6 bases). Trimming took off 6 bases at V and 2 bases at J, with 16 bases between the two ends. CDR3 length equals 15 residues. The germline gives CDR1 MGHRA, CDR2 YSYEKL.

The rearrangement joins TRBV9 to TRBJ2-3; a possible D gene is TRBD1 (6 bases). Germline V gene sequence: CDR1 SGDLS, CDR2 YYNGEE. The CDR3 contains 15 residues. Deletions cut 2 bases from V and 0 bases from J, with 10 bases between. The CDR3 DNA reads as TGTGCCAGCAGCGTTGGACAGATTAGCACAGATACGCAGTATTTT. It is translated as CASSVGQISTDTQYF.

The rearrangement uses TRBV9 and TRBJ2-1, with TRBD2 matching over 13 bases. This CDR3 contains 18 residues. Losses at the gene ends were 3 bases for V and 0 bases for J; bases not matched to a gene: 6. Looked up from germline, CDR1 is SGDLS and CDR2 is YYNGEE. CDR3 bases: TGTGCCAGCAGCGCAACTAGCGGGAGGGCCAGCTCCTACAATGAGCAGTTCTTC. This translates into CASSATSGRASSYNEQFF.

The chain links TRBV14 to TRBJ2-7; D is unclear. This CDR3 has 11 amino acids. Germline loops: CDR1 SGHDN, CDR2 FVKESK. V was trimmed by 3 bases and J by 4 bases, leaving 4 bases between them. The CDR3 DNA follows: TGTGCCAGCAGCCACTCTTACGAGCAGTACTTC. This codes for CASSHSYEQYF.